This section outlines one T cell receptor beta chain sequence together with its context. This sample is part of a study of T cells in Graves' hyperthyroidism and ophthalmopathy. Authors of the study amplified TCR beta CDR3 regions from RNA transcripts. The TCR CDR3 was amplified in a first-round RT-PCR using the HTBI primer set. TCRdb passed the multiplex PCR reads through MiXCR, listing each CDR3 protein once. Of approximately 690,000 distinct CDR3 sequences listed, approximately 14% are singletons. Trimming removed 4 bases from V and 4 bases from J, with 15 bases in between. CDR3 length: 14 amino acids. Germline V lookup: CDR1 SGHKS, CDR2 YYEKEE (reference sequence).

Specimen: blood. The V call is TRBV5-5, the J call TRBJ2-7, with D perhaps TRBD1 (5 bases). The sequence was collected from a woman between 50 and 59 years old with Graves' ophthalmopathy. CDR3 region: CASSPGGATYEQYF. The DNA of the CDR3 is TGTGCCAGCAGCCCCGGTGGGGCGACGTACGAGCAGTACTTC. Filled out from reference TRBV5-5 and TRBJ2-7, the complete variable domain reads DAGVTQSPTHLIKTRGQQVTLRCSPISGHKSVSWYQQVLGQGPQFIFQYYEKEERGRGNFPDRFSARQFPNYSSELNVNALLLGDSALYLCASSPGGATYEQYFGPGTRLTVT.